This TCR beta chain appears in the sequencing data of a study of T cells in Graves' hyperthyroidism and ophthalmopathy (dated by TCRdb to between 2018 and 2020). Turning to the overall study: Peripheral blood was sampled at the time of initial diagnosis, prior to any treatment. A discovery cohort of around 100 patients, approximately 44 with Graves' ophthalmopathy and about 60 with stable Graves' hyperthyroidism, was used to find distinguishing TCR V-J signatures. Whether ophthalmopathy could be predicted prospectively was tested in an independent validation cohort made up of approximately 19 hyperthyroidism patients plus 17 patients who later progressed to ophthalmopathy. The 95 to 100 discovery patients were randomly divided into training and test sets at a 7:3 ratio. Thyroid tissue and blood T-cell repertoires from several Graves' hyperthyroidism patients were also compared in the study. After sampling, hyperthyroidism patients received methimazole starting at 30 mg daily, and ophthalmopathy patients received high-dose intravenous methylprednisolone. TCR Vbeta CDR3 sequencing of fewer than 150 peripheral blood samples (more than 40 ophthalmopathy, about 80 hyperthyroidism and 17 progressor patients) is reported in the paper.

This clonotype appeared many times. Its antigen remains undetermined. The input lacks base qualities; no much larger clone sits a single base away. The germline V gene (reference sequence) provides CDR1 DFQATT and CDR2 SNEGSKA. Germline trimming: 5 bases from V, 7 bases from J; junction bases outside gene matches: 10. From the cysteine up to the phenylalanine, the CDR3 has a length of 13 residues. Only the CDR3 DNA is retained, 39 bases long and in frame from the first base. TCR beta CDR3 regions were amplified from RNA transcripts. The TCR CDR3 was subjected to a first round of RT-PCR using the HTBI primer set and the Qiagen OneStep RT-PCR kit. A second multiplex PCR round built the libraries, followed by size selection and purification. Sequencing of the libraries was done on an Illumina HiSeq2000 using paired-end 100 bp reads. The original pipeline was this. SOAPnuke was used to process the raw data, with reads discarded if the reads contained adapters or uncalled bases, had a mean Phred below 15, or lacked an exact constant-primer or identifier match. High-quality paired reads were merged with COPE v1.2.5, and unique nucleotide sequences were defined as clonotypes. MiTCR v1.1 was used to align the clonotypes against IMGT TRBV, TRBD and TRBJ reference segments. The analysis included only V-J combinations with a frequency above 0.0001, which together covered about 99% of the repertoires. A TCS score was defined as the ratio of F50 (clonal expansion) to E x V (chaos), with BLOSUM62-based TCRdist applied between CDR3 peptides within each V-J. Welch's t-statistics and random forest reduced fewer than 600 V-J features to some 14, which were used in a naive Bayes classifier (R e1071). In-frame beta chains were kept once TCRdb had trimmed the public reads at Q25 with fastp and called clones with MiXCR. Each CDR3 protein appears once, grouped with its most common genes and DNA. The V and J calls and clone size are TCRdb's, not the authors'. Recorded for this sample are hundreds of thousands of distinct CDR3 sequences; roughly 14% of them occurred a single time. Of the sample, approximately 12% is held by the ten largest clones.

In the ophthalmopathy patients, disease was moderately to severely active, with a Clinical Activity Score of 3 or more, a NOSPECS grade of 4 or more, and a duration of less than 3 months. The study excluded patients with uncontrolled infections, other autoimmune diseases, pregnancy or lactation. Clinical symptoms, serum thyroxine and TRAb, thyroid ultrasound, and orbital computed tomography formed the basis for the diagnoses. PBMCs were separated from over 9 ml of fresh peripheral blood using Ficoll-Paque density gradient centrifugation. Trizol reagent was used to extract total RNA, and RNA quality was then checked on an Agilent 2100 Bioanalyzer. Results the study describes overall, beyond this receptor: During validation, the model predicted progression to ophthalmopathy a median of around 6 months ahead of onset, with roughly 65% sensitivity and about 72% specificity. Sample size was not statistically predetermined, and blinding of investigators to group allocation was not performed. In cross-validation, a model built on a 13 V-J signature told ophthalmopathy apart from stable hyperthyroidism with 87.88% sensitivity and about 81% specificity, and in testing the same model reached 80%/75%. Blood samples also contained most of the expanded thyroid clonotypes (frequency above 0.001), which suggests that blood repertoires may reflect thyroid immune responses.

The V and J segments used are TRBV20-1 and TRBJ1-1, and 7 junction bases match TRBD1. What was sequenced was blood. This TCR came from a woman aged 45-65 years with Graves' ophthalmopathy. The CDR3 region: CSASHPGGGEAFF. The DNA sequence reads TGCAGTGCTTCCCACCCAGGGGGAGGTGAAGCTTTCTTT.